This TCR beta chain was recorded in a study of T cells in Graves' hyperthyroidism and ophthalmopathy. Across 18 months, stable Graves' hyperthyroidism was marked by no progression to ophthalmopathy. TCR beta CDR3 region amplification was performed from RNA transcripts. A first-round RT-PCR of the TCR CDR3 used the HTBI primer set. TCRdb independently ran MiXCR on the multiplex PCR reads; one entry per CDR3 protein. Among fewer than 550,000 distinct CDR3 sequences listed, approximately 14% were seen once. This CDR3 has 12 amino acids. Trimming pared 5 bases from V and 10 bases from J, leaving 14 bases between. The germline V gene encodes CDR1 SEHNR and CDR2 FQNEAQ (reference sequence). Study outcomes and limitations: Ophthalmopathy was told apart from stable hyperthyroidism by a 13 V-J model.

A note on this clonotype: Antigen: not known.

The source is a woman between 18 and 30 years old with Graves' hyperthyroidism. The chain has TRBV7-9 and TRBJ2-5; D gene ambiguous. What was sequenced was blood. The CDR3 here is CASSPLGPFQYF. CDR3 coding DNA: TGTGCCAGCAGCCCCTTGGGTCCGTTCCAGTACTTC.